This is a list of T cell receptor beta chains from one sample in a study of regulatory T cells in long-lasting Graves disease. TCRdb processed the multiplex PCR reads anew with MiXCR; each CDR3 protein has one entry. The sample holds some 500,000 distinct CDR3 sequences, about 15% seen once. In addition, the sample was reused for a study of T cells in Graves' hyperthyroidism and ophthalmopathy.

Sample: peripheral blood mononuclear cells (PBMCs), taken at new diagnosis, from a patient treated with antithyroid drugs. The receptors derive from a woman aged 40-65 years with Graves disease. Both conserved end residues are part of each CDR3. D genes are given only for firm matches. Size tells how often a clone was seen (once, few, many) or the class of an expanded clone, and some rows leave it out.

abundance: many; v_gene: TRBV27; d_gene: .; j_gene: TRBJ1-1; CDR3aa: CASSISLTTEAFF; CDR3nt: TGTGCCAGCAGTATTTCATTGACCACTGAAGCTTTCTTT
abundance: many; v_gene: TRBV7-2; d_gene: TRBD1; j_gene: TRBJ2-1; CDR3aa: CASSFRDRGVDEQFF; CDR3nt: TGTGCCAGCAGCTTCCGGGACAGGGGGGTGGATGAGCAGTTCTTC
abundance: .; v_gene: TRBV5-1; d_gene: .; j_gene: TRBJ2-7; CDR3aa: CASSLGGRNNRGQYF; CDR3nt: TGCGCCAGCAGCTTAGGGGGGCGGAATAACAGAGGGCAGTACTTC
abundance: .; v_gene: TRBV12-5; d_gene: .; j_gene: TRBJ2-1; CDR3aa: CASVFNQEQFF; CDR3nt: TGTGCCTCGGTTTTCAACCAAGAGCAGTTCTTC
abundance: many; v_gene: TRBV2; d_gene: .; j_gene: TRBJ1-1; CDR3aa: CASSALEMNTEAFF; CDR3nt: TGTGCCAGCAGTGCTCTTGAAATGAACACTGAAGCTTTCTTT
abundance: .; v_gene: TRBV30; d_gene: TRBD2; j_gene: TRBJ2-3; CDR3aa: CAWRLAGAGDTQYF; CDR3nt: TGTGCCTGGAGACTAGCGGGGGCGGGGGATACGCAGTATTTT
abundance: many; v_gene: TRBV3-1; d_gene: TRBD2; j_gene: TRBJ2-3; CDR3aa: CASSPYLGLAGTTDTQYF; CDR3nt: TGTGCCAGCAGCCCTTACCTTGGACTAGCGGGAACCACAGATACGCAGTATTTT
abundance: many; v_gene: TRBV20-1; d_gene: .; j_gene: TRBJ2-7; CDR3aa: CSARWQSYEQYF; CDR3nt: TGCAGTGCTAGATGGCAGTCCTACGAGCAGTACTTC
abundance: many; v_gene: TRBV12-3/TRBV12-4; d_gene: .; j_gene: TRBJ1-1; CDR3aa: CASNPGLAGNTEAFF; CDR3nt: TGTGCCAGCAACCCCGGTCTCGCGGGGAACACTGAAGCTTTCTTT
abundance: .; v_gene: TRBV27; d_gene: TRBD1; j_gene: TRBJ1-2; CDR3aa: CASRTGEPPYGYTF; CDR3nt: TGTGCCAGTAGGACAGGCGAGCCTCCTTATGGCTACACCTTC
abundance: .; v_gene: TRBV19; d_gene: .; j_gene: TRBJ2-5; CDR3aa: CASTHLGGETQYF; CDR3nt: TGTGCCAGTACGCATCTCGGCGGTGAGACCCAGTACTTC
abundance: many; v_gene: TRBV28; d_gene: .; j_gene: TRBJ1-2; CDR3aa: CASSRGTAGRYGYTF; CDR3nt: TGTGCCAGCAGTAGGGGGACGGCAGGGCGCTATGGCTACACCTTC
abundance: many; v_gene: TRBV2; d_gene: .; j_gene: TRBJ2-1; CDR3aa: CASSEVLNEQFF; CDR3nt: TGTGCCAGCAGTGAAGTCTTAAATGAGCAGTTCTTC
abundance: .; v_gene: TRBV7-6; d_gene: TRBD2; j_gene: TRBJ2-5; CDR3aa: CASSLAGLEEETQYF; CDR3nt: TGTGCCAGCAGTTTAGCGGGACTAGAGGAAGAGACCCAGTACTTC
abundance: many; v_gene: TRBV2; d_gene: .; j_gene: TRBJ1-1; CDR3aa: CASSEQLPEAFF; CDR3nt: TGTGCCAGCAGTGAACAGTTACCTGAAGCTTTCTTT